Described below is a single T cell receptor beta chain sequence and its context. Its antigen remains unidentified. This sample was taken from a study of T cell clonotyping in hematopoietic cell transplantation. Broader study findings: After transplant, recipient diversity fell while pathologically expanded clonotypes grew through day 180. No sorting was done, leaving CD4 and CD8 contributions mixed. At the given depth, recipient repertoires were over 95% de novo clonotypes.

The V end was cut by 4 bases, the J end by 4 bases, with 16 bases between. The germline V gene has CDR1 SQVTM and CDR2 ANQGSEA. There are 15 residues in the CDR3. Sequencing was performed with immunoSEQ multiplex PCR; in TCRdb, only in-frame clones are kept and a portion is missing. The sample has roughly 13,000 clones, 85% to 95% seen once. Samples: about 28 days before transplant, then days 30, 100 and 180 after. The clonotype originates from a male patient between 60 and 69 years old who had an allogeneic stem cell transplant from an unrelated donor, so the T cells may come from the graft donor. Some clones in this sample may be carry-over from other donors' samples. This sequence joins TRBV29-1 and TRBJ2-2, with a possible D match to TRBD2 (5 bases). The sample here was PBMCs, taken 30 days after allogeneic stem cell transplant. The CDR3 DNA follows: TGCAGCGTTGGATGGCAAGGACTTGCCACCGGGGAGCTGTTTTTT. It translates to CSVGWQGLATGELFF.